This T cell receptor beta chain was sequenced for a study of OX40 agonist ivuxolimab in advanced cancers. Regarding the research as a whole: The costimulatory receptor OX40 (CD134) was targeted by ivuxolimab, a fully human IgG2 agonistic monoclonal antibody. Intravenous ivuxolimab was administered to patients every 2 weeks at six dose levels: 0.01, 0.1, 0.3, 1.5, 3 and 10 mg/kg. Among the 52 dose-escalation patients, around 20 had hepatocellular carcinoma, approximately 15 melanoma, 9 renal cell carcinoma and 9 head and neck cancer. A male proportion of 82.7% and a mean age of around 60 years, ranging from about 23 to 79, were recorded for the dose-escalation cohort. Patients were allowed to have had prior anti-PD-1, anti-PD-L1 or anti-CTLA-4 therapy, and around 40% of the dose-escalation patients had previously received checkpoint inhibitors. Partial responses occurred in three dose-escalation patients, of whom one had hepatocellular carcinoma and two had cutaneous melanoma. Peripheral TCRbeta sequencing was intended to test whether TCR sequence diversity was altered and clonal T-cell expansion was caused by ivuxolimab. The paper reports the monotherapy dose-escalation portion (N of about 50 patients) of the phase I ivuxolimab trial.

CDR1 MDHEN and CDR2 SYDVKM were looked up in the germline V gene. Its CDR3 holds 13 amino acids, cysteine through phenylalanine. The only DNA kept is the CDR3, 39 bases in frame from the first base. The V and J ends are trimmed by 5 bases and 2 bases, leaving 10 bases between them. Patients with autoimmune disease history or receiving systemic immunosuppression were excluded from the trial. Peripheral blood for TCR sequencing was drawn from every dose cohort at baseline, at cycle 4 day 1 and at cycle 7 day 1. Samples came from an open-label, multicenter, first-in-human phase I dose-escalation trial of ivuxolimab. Adults with locally advanced or metastatic head and neck squamous cell, hepatocellular, melanoma or renal cell carcinoma were enrolled in the trial. Before TCR sequencing, CD4+ T cells and CD8+ T cells from peripheral blood were sorted into separate populations. What the study reported, not specific to this receptor: In partial responders in the 0.1-3.0 mg/kg groups, normalized peripheral clonal expansion was found to be among the lowest, especially among CD8+ T cells. The antigen specificity of the peripheral T cells that underwent clonal expansion was not determined. At doses from 0.1 to 3.0 mg/kg, clonal expansion was seen in both CD4+ and CD8+ blood T cells between baseline and week 6. After ivuxolimab, CD8+ T cells had more expanded clones than CD4+ T cells on average. Low levels of normalized T-cell clonal expansion were also shown by some nonresponding patients.

For sequencing of the TCRbeta CDR3 region, genomic DNA was extracted from the sorted cells. TCRbeta CDR3 regions were sequenced using the immunoSEQ Assay. This immuneACCESS table, as held by TCRdb, lists in-frame sequences with V and J called but not all clones. Of the missing ones, under half trace to an unresolved V gene in checked studies; the others have no known cause. This sample lists fewer than 80,000 clones; roughly 76% were detected once. Around 1.7% of the sample comes from the top ten. Note on this clone: Its antigen is not yet known. No much larger clonotype is one base removed from it; base qualities were not supplied.

The sequences come from CD4+ or CD8+ T cells sorted from blood, collected in a trial of the OX40 agonist ivuxolimab. The clonotype was recovered from an adult with an advanced solid tumor such as melanoma, head and neck, liver or kidney cancer. Recombination connected TRBV28 to TRBJ2-7, with the D gene not confidently named. Here the CDR3 is given as CASSPPVPYEQYF. Read as DNA, the sequence is TGTGCCAGCAGTCCCCCGGTACCCTACGAGCAGTACTTC. The reference TRBV28 and TRBJ2-7 proteins fill in what lies around the CDR3, so the full variable domain reads DVKVTQSSRYLVKRTGEKVFLECVQDMDHENMFWYRQDPGLGLRLIYFSYDVKMKEKGDIPEGYSVSREKKERFSLILESASTNQTSMYLCASSPPVPYEQYFGPGTRLTVT.